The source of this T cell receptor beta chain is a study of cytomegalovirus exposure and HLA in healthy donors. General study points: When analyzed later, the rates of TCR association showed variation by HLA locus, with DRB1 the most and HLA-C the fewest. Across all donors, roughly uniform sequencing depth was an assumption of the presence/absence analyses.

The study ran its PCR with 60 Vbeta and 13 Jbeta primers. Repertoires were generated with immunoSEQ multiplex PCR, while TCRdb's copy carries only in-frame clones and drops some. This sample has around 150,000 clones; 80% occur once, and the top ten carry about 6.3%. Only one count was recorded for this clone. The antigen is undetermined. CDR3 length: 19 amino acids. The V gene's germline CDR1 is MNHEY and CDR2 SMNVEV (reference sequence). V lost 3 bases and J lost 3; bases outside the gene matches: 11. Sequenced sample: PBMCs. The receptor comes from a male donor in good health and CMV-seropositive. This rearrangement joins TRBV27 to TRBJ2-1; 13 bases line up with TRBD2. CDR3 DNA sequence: TGTGCCAGCAGTTTCCCGAATAAAGGACTAGCGGGAGTCTACAATGAGCAGTTCTTC. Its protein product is CASSFPNKGLAGVYNEQFF.